The source of this T cell receptor (beta chain) is a study of CD8+CD57+ T cells in acquired aplastic anemia. The CDR3 loop spans 15 amino acids. V lost 4 bases and J 5 bases, leaving 15 bases between the germline ends. Germline V gene sequence: CDR1 SGHTA, CDR2 FQGNSA. This clonotype has a handful of counts. The sequenced patients had an expansion of CD8+CD57+ cells seen by flow cytometry. The template for TCR beta VDJ and CDR3 sequence profiling was genomic DNA. TCRdb reprocessed the reads with MiXCR, giving one entry per CDR3 protein. The table records 180,000 or so distinct CDR3 sequences, less than 60% of them present only once.

The receptor was isolated from a human donor with aplastic anemia. The chain links TRBV7-2 to TRBJ1-5; D remains unclear. The sequenced sample consisted of sorted CD4+, CD8+, or CD8+CD57+ T cells (not recorded which) from PBMCs. The CDR3 DNA reads TGTGCCAGCAGCTCAGGAAGGGCAGGCGATCAGCCCCAGCATTTT. The encoded protein is CASSSGRAGDQPQHF. The full variable domain, completed using reference TRBV7-2 and TRBJ1-5, is GAGVSQSPSNKVTEKGKDVELRCDPISGHTALYWYRQSLGQGLEFLIYFQGNSAPDKSGLPSDRFSAERTGGSVSTLTIQRTQQEDSAVYLCASSSGRAGDQPQHFGDGTRLSIL.